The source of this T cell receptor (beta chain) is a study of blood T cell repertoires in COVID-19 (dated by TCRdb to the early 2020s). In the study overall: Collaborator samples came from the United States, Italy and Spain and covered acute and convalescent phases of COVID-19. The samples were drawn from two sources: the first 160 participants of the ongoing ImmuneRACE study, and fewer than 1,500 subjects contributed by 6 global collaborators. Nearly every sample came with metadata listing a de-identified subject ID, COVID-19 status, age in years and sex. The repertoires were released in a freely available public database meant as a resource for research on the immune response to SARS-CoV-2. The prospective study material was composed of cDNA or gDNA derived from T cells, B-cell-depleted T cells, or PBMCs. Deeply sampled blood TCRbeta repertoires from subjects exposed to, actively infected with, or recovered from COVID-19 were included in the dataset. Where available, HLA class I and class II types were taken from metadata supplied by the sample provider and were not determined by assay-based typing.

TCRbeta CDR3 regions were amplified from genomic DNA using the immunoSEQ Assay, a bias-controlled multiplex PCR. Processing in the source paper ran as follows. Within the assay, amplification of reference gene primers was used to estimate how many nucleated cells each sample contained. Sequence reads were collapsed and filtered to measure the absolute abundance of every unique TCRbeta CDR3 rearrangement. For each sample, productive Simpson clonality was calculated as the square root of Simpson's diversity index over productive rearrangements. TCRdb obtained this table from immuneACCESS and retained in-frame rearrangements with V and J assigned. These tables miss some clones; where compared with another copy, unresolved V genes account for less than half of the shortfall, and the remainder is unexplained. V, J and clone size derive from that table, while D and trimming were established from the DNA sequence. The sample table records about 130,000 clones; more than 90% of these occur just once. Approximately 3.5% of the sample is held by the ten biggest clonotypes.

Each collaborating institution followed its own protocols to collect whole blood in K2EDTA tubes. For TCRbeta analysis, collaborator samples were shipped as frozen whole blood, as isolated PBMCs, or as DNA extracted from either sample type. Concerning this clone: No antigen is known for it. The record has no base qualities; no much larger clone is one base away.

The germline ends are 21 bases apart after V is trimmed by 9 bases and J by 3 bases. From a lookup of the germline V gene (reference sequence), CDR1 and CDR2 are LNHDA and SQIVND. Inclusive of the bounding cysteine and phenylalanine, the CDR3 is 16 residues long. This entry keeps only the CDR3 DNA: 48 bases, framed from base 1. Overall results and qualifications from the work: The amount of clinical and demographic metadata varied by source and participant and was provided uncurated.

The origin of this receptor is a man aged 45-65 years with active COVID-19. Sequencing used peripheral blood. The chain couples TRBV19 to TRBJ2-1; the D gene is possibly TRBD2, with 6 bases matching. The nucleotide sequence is TGTGCCAGCCGTGGTACCGGGACTGAACACTACAATGAGCAGTTCTTC. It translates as CASRGTGTEHYNEQFF. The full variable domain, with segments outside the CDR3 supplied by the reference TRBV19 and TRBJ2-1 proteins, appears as DGGITQSPKYLFRKEGQNVTLSCEQNLNHDAMYWYRQDPGQGLRLIYYSQIVNDFQKGDIAEGYSVSREKKESFPLTVTSAQKNPTAFYLCASRGTGTEHYNEQFFGPGTRLTVL.